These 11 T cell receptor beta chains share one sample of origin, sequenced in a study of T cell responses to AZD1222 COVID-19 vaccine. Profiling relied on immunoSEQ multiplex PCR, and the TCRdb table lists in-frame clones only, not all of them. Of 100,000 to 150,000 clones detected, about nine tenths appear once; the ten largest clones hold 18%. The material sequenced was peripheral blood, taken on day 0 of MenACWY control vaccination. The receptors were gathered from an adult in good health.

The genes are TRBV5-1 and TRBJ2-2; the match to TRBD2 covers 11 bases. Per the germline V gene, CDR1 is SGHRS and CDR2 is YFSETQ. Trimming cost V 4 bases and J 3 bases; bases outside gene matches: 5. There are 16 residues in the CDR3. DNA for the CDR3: TGCGCCAGCAGCAAGGGACTAGCGGCATACACCGGGGAGCTGTTTTTT. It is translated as CASSKGLAAYTGELFF.

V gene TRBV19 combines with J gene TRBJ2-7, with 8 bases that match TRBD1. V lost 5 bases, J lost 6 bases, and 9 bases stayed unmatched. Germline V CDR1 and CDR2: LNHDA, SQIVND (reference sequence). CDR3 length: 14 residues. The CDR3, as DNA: TGTGCCAGTAGTCTTAGGACAGGGACGGGCGAGCAGTACTTC. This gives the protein CASSLRTGTGEQYF.

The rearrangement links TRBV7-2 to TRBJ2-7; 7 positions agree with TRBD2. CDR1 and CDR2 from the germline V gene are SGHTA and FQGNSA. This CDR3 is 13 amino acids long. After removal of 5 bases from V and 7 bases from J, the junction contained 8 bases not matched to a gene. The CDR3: CASSPPAAGEQYF. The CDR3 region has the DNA TGTGCCAGCAGCCCCCCAGCAGCGGGGGAGCAGTACTTC.

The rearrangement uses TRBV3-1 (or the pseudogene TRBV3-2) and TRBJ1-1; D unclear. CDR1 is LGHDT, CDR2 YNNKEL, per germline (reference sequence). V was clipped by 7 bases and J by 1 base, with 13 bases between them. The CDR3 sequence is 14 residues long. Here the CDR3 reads CASTLRQKNTEAFF. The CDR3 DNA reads TGTGCCAGCACCCTGCGGCAGAAGAACACTGAAGCTTTCTTT.

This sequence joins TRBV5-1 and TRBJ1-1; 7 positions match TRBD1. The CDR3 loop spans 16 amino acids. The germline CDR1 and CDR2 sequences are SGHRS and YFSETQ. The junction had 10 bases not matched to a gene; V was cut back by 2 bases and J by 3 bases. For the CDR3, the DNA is TGCGCCAGCAGCTTTTACAGGGGCGCCTGGGACACTGAAGCTTTCTTT. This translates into CASSFYRGAWDTEAFF. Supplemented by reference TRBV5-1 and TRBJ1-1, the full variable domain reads KAGVTQTPRYLIKTRGQQVTLSCSPISGHRSVSWYQQTPGQGLQFLFEYFSETQRNKGNFPGRFSGRQFSNSRSEMNVSTLELGDSALYLCASSFYRGAWDTEAFFGQGTRLTVV.

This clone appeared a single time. The DNA of the CDR3 is TGCGCCAGCAGCCAAGGGGGAGCCGGGACCTACGAGCAGTACTTC. Residues: CASSQGGAGTYEQYF. The chain is built from TRBV4-1 and TRBJ2-7, with D perhaps TRBD2 (5 bases). Trimming took 1 base from V and 2 from J, leaving 12 bases between them. CDR1 MGHRA and CDR2 YSYEKL come from the germline V gene. The CDR3 contains 15 residues.

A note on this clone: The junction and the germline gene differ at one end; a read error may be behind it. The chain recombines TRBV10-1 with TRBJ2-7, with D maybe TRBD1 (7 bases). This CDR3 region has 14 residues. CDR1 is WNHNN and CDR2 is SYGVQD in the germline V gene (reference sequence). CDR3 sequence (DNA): TGCGCCAGTAGTGCGGGACAGAGATCCTACGAGCAGTACTTC. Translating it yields CASSAGQRSYEQYF.

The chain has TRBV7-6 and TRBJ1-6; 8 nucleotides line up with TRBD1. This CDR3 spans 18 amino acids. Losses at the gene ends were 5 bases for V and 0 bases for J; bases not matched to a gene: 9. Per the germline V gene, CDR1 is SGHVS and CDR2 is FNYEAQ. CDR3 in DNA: TGTGCCAGCAGCCTCCGTAGCAGGGGGCCCTCCTATAATTCACCCCTCCACTTT. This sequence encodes CASSLRSRGPSYNSPLHF.

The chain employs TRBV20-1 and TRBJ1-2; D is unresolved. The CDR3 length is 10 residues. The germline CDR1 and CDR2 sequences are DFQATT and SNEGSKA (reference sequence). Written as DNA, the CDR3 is TGCAGCTTTCACAGCTATGGCTACACCTTC. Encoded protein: CSFHSYGYTF.

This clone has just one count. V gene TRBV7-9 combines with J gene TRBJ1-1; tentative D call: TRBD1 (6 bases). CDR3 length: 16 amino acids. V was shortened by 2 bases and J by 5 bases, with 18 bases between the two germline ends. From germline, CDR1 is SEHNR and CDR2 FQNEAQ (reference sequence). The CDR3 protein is CASSLPGHIHGTEAFF. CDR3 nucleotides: TGTGCCAGCAGCTTACCGGGACATATCCATGGGACTGAAGCTTTCTTT. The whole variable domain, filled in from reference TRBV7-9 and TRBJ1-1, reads DTGVSQNPRHKITKRGQNVTFRCDPISEHNRLYWYRQTLGQGPEFLTYFQNEAQLEKSRLLSDRFSAERPKGSFSTLEIQRTEQGDSAMYLCASSLPGHIHGTEAFFGQGTRLTVV.

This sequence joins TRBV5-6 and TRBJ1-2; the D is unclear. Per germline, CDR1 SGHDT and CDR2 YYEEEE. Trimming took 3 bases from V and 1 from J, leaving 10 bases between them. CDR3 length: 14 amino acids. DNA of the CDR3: TGTGCCAGCAGCTCGGTCAGACTTAACTATGGCTACACCTTC. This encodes CASSSVRLNYGYTF.